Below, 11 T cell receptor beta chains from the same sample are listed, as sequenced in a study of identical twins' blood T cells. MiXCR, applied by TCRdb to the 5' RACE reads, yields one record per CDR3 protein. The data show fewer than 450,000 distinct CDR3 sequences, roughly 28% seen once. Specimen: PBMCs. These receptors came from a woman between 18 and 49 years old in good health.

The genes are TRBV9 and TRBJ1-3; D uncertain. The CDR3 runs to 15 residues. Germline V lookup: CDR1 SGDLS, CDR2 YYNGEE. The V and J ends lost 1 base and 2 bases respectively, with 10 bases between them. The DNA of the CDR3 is TGTGCCAGCAGCGTATCGTGGGGAGCTGGAAACACCATATATTTT. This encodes CASSVSWGAGNTIYF.

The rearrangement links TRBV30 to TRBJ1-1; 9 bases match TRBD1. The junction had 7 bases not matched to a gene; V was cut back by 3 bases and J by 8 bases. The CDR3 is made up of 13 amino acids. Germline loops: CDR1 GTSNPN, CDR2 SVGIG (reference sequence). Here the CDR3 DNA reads TGTGCCTGGAGGGACAGGGGATCGGCCGAAGCTTTCTTT. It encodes CAWRDRGSAEAFF.

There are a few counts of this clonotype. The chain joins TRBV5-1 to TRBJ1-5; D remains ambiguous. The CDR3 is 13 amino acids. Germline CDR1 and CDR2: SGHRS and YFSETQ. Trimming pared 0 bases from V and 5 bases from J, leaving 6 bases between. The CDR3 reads CASSLGADQPQHF. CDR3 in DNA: TGCGCCAGCAGCTTGGGTGCGGATCAGCCCCAGCATTTT. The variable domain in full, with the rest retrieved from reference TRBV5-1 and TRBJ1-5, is KAGVTQTPRYLIKTRGQQVTLSCSPISGHRSVSWYQQTPGQGLQFLFEYFSETQRNKGNFPGRFSGRQFSNSRSEMNVSTLELGDSALYLCASSLGADQPQHFGDGTRLSIL.

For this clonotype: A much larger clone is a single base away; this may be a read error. For the CDR3, the DNA is TGTGCCAGCAGTTCTAGCGGGAGTTGGGTCGGGATATACAATGAGCAGTTCTTC. Translating gives CASSSSGSWVGIYNEQFF. This chain connects TRBV2 to TRBJ2-1; 10 positions match TRBD2. The CDR3 totals 18 residues. With 5 bases clipped from V and 4 bases from J, the junction kept 14 bases outside the gene matches. Germline values: CDR1 SNHLY, CDR2 FYNNEI.

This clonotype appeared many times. The CDR3 region has the DNA TGCGCCAGCAGGAGACAGGAGTCCTACGAGCAGTACTTC. Amino acid sequence: CASRRQESYEQYF. This rearrangement joins TRBV5-1 to TRBJ2-7, with D perhaps TRBD1 (6 bases). V lost 5 bases, J lost 1 base, and 10 bases lay in between. The CDR3 has 13 amino acids. Germline V gene lookup returns CDR1 SGHRS and CDR2 YFSETQ. Looking up the rest from reference TRBV5-1 and TRBJ2-7 gives the full variable domain: KAGVTQTPRYLIKTRGQQVTLSCSPISGHRSVSWYQQTPGQGLQFLFEYFSETQRNKGNFPGRFSGRQFSNSRSEMNVSTLELGDSALYLCASRRQESYEQYFGPGTRLTVT.

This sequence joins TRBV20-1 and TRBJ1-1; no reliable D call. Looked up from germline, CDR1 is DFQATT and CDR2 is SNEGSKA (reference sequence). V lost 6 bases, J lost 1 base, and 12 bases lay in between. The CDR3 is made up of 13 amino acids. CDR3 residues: CSAVNTENTEAFF. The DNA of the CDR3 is TGCAGTGCGGTAAACACAGAGAACACTGAAGCTTTCTTT.

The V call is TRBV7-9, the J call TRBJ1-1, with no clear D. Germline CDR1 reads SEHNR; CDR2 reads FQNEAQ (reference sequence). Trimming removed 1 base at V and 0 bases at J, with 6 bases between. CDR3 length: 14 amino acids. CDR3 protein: CASSLVQVNTEAFF. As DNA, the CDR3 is TGTGCCAGCAGCTTAGTTCAGGTGAACACTGAAGCTTTCTTT. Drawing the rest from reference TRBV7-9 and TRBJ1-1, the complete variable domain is DTGVSQNPRHKITKRGQNVTFRCDPISEHNRLYWYRQTLGQGPEFLTYFQNEAQLEKSRLLSDRFSAERPKGSFSTLEIQRTEQGDSAMYLCASSLVQVNTEAFFGQGTRLTVV.

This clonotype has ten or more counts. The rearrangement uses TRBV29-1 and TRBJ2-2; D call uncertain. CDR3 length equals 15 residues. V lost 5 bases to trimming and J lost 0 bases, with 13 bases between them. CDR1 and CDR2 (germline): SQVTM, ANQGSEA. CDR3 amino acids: CSVLFGVSNTGELFF. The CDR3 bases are TGCAGCGTTCTTTTTGGCGTTTCGAACACCGGGGAGCTGTTTTTT.

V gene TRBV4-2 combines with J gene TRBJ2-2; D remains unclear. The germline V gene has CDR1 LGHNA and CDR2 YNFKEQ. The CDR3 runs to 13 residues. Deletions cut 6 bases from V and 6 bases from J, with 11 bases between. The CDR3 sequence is CASSQSNAGELFF. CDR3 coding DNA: TGTGCCAGCAGTCAGAGCAACGCCGGGGAGCTGTTTTTT.

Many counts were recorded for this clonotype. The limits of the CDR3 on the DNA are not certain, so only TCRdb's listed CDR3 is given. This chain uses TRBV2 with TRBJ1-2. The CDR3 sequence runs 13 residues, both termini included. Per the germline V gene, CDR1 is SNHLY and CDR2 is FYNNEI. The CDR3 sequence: CASTVAASYGYTF.

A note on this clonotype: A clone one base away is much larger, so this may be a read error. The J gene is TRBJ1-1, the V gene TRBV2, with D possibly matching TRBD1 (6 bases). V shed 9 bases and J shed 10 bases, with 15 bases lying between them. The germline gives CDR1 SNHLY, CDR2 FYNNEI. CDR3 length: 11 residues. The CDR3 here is CASYRAGRAFF. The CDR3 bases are TGTGCCAGTTACAGGGCAGGGCGAGCTTTCTTT.